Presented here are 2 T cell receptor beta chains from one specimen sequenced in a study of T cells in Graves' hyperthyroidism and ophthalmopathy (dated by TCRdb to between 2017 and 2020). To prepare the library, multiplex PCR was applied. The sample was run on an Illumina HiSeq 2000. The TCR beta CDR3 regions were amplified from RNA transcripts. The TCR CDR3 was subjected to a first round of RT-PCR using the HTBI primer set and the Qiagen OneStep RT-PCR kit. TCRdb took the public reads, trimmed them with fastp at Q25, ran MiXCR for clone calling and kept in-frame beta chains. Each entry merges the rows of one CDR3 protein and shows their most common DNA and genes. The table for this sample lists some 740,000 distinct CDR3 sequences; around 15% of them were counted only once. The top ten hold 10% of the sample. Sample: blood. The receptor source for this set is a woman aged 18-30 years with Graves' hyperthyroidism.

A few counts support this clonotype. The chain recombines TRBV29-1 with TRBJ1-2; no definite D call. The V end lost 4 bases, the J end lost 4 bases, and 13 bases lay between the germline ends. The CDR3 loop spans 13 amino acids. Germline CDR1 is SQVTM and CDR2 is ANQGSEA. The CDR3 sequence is CSVVIGDGYGYTF. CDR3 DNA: TGCAGCGTTGTAATCGGAGATGGCTATGGCTACACCTTC.

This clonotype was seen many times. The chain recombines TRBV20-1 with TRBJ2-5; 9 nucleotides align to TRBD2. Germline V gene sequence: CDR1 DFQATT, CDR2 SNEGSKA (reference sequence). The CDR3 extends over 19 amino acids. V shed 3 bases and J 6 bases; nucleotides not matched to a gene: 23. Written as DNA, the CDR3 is TGCAGTGCTAGTGGCGAAGGGCTAGCGGGAAGAGGGGGGTCCAAGACCCAGTACTTC. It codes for CSASGEGLAGRGGSKTQYF.